Presented here are 26 T cell receptor beta chains from one specimen sequenced in a study of shared clonotypes between healthy human individuals. Using immunoSEQ multiplex PCR, the repertoire was profiled, and TCRdb retains in-frame clones only, with some absent. Of roughly 2.2 million clones detected, more than 80% appear once; the ten largest clones hold 0.35% to 0.45%. The sequenced sample was naive CD4+ T cells from PBMCs. Subset in this sample: CD45RA+ positively selected. These receptors originate from a man between 18 and 35 years old in good health. Some clones in this sample may be carry-over from other donors' samples.

In this sample, this clone turned up a few times. V and J are TRBV6-1 and TRBJ1-1, with no clear D. In germline, CDR1 is MNHNS, CDR2 SASEGT. The CDR3 runs 13 residues. V was trimmed by 1 base and J by 11 bases, leaving 14 bases between them. In DNA, the CDR3 is TGTGCCAGCAGTGAAGATGGGCAGACCCGGGCTTTCTTT. Its translation: CASSEDGQTRAFF.

J is TRBJ1-3 and V is TRBV10-2, with D possibly being TRBD1 (5 bases). The CDR3 consists of 17 residues. Trimming pared 1 base from V and 0 bases from J, leaving 13 bases between. The germline V gene has CDR1 WSHSY and CDR2 SAAADI. The CDR3 protein is CASSELGVISSGNTIYF. CDR3 coding DNA: TGCGCCAGCAGTGAGTTAGGGGTCATAAGCTCTGGAAACACCATATATTTT.

On this clone itself: Other nucleotide sequences from this sample produce the same CDR3. This sequence joins TRBV7-2 and TRBJ2-6; no definite D call. From germline, CDR1 is SGHTA and CDR2 FQGNSA. V was pared by 3 bases and J by 4 bases, with 7 bases between. This CDR3 comprises 14 residues. The CDR3 here is CASSFPGGANVLTF. Written as DNA, the CDR3 is TGTGCCAGCAGCTTTCCCGGCGGGGCCAACGTCCTGACTTTC.

V is TRBV4-1 and J is TRBJ2-2; a weak D match, TRBD1 (5 bases). The CDR3 sequence is 16 residues long. Looked up from germline, CDR1 is MGHRA and CDR2 is YSYEKL. Trimming took off 3 bases at V and 3 bases at J, with 14 bases between the two ends. As DNA, the CDR3 is TGCGCCAGCAGCCACGGTGGCAGGGAAGACACCGGGGAGCTGTTTTTT. Amino acids: CASSHGGREDTGELFF.

The V and J genes are TRBV5-1 and TRBJ2-3; 9 bases fit TRBD2. The CDR3 spans 16 residues. CDR1 SGHRS and CDR2 YFSETQ come from the germline V gene. V shed 0 bases and J 4 bases; nucleotides not matched to a gene: 6. The CDR3 DNA reads TGCGCCAGCAGCTTGGGGCGCGGGAGGGCGGCAGATACGCAGTATTTT. This encodes CASSLGRGRAADTQYF. Full variable domain (missing parts from reference TRBV5-1 and TRBJ2-3): KAGVTQTPRYLIKTRGQQVTLSCSPISGHRSVSWYQQTPGQGLQFLFEYFSETQRNKGNFPGRFSGRQFSNSRSEMNVSTLELGDSALYLCASSLGRGRAADTQYFGPGTRLTVL.

The chain links TRBV11-2 to TRBJ2-5; 8 nucleotides agree with TRBD1. V lost 5 bases to trimming and J lost 3 bases; unmatched junction nucleotides: 17. The CDR3 totals 18 residues. Germline CDR1 is SGHAT and CDR2 is FQNNGV. In DNA, the CDR3 is TGTGCCAGCAGCCCTCTCCCCCGGACAGGGACGATGGAAGAGACCCAGTACTTC. Amino acid sequence: CASSPLPRTGTMEETQYF. The full variable domain, rest sourced from reference TRBV11-2 and TRBJ2-5, is EAGVAQSPRYKIIEKRQSVAFWCNPISGHATLYWYQQILGQGPKLLIQFQNNGVVDDSQLPKDRFSAERLKGVDSTLKIQPAKLEDSAVYLCASSPLPRTGTMEETQYFGPGTRLLVL.

This chain connects TRBV7-8 to TRBJ2-1; no firm D call. Trimming cost V 1 base and J 3 bases, with 7 bases left between them. Germline lookup yields CDR1 SGHVS and CDR2 FQNEAQ. The CDR3 consists of 14 residues. CDR3 sequence: CASSLVRSYNEQFF. The CDR3 DNA reads TGTGCCAGCAGCTTAGTCAGGAGCTACAATGAGCAGTTCTTC.

The rearrangement joins TRBV9 to TRBJ2-2; a weak D match, TRBD2 (5 bases). Germline CDR1 and CDR2: SGDLS and YYNGEE. CDR3 length: 15 residues. V lost 5 bases to trimming and J lost 3 bases, with 14 bases between them. The CDR3 sequence: CASSLGRTHTGELFF. The CDR3 DNA is TGTGCCAGCAGTCTAGGGCGGACTCACACCGGGGAGCTGTTTTTT.

This chain joins TRBV5-1 and TRBJ2-1; 8 bases line up with TRBD2. With V trimmed by 0 bases and J by 7 bases, 3 bases remained unmatched. CDR1 SGHRS and CDR2 YFSETQ come from the germline V gene. The CDR3 has 14 amino acids. The CDR3 is CASSLDAGGNEQFF. The DNA for the CDR3 is TGCGCCAGCAGCTTGGACGCGGGAGGAAATGAGCAGTTCTTC. The whole variable domain, filled in from reference TRBV5-1 and TRBJ2-1, reads KAGVTQTPRYLIKTRGQQVTLSCSPISGHRSVSWYQQTPGQGLQFLFEYFSETQRNKGNFPGRFSGRQFSNSRSEMNVSTLELGDSALYLCASSLDAGGNEQFFGPGTRLTVL.

The V gene is TRBV5-4, the J gene TRBJ2-1; 8 bases are shared with TRBD1. This CDR3 comprises 14 residues. V shed 4 bases and J 8 bases; nucleotides not matched to a gene: 8. CDR1 is SGHNT and CDR2 is YYREEE in the germline V gene (reference sequence). In DNA form, the CDR3 reads TGTGCCAGCAGCCCCGGACAGGGTCTCGATGAGCAGTTCTTC. It encodes CASSPGQGLDEQFF.

The sample holds a few counts of this clone. The chain recombines TRBV10-1 with TRBJ1-5; D remains ambiguous. The CDR3 is 13 amino acids. Germline-derived CDR1 and CDR2 are WNHNN and SYGVQD (reference sequence). The germline V and J ends were trimmed by 0 bases and 14 bases, with 14 bases remaining between them. The CDR3 DNA reads as TGCGCCAGCAGTGAGTCGACGGTGGGTCCAAAGCATTTT. Translation gives CASSESTVGPKHF.

In its sample, this clone was seen once. The chain links TRBV11-1 to TRBJ2-3; the match to TRBD1 covers 9 bases. This CDR3 has 17 amino acids. V lost 5 bases, J lost 4 bases, and 13 bases stayed unmatched. Germline lookup yields CDR1 SGHAT and CDR2 FQDESV (reference sequence). The CDR3 reads CASSGQPGQGLPDTQYF. CDR3 bases: TGTGCCAGCAGCGGACAGCCGGGACAGGGACTTCCAGATACGCAGTATTTT.

Remarks on this clone: This sample includes further DNA sequences coding for the same CDR3. V and J are TRBV9 and TRBJ2-3, with D unclear. Trimming stripped 0 bases from V and 3 bases from J, with 5 bases between. The germline V gene encodes CDR1 SGDLS and CDR2 YYNGEE. The CDR3 sequence is 13 residues long. This CDR3 is CASSVVLTDTQYF. The CDR3 DNA is TGTGCCAGCAGCGTAGTTCTGACAGATACGCAGTATTTT.

The chain couples TRBV7-9 to TRBJ2-3; TRBD2 matches at 7 bases. The V segment lost 5 bases and the J segment 2 bases; nucleotides outside the gene matches: 7. CDR1 and CDR2 (germline): SEHNR, FQNEAQ (reference sequence). CDR3 length: 15 amino acids. DNA of the CDR3: TGTGCCAGCAGCCCGTTAGCGGGCCCCACAGATACGCAGTATTTT. Translation: CASSPLAGPTDTQYF.

This clone was counted once. The gene calls are TRBV6-6 and TRBJ1-3; D is unresolved. The germline V gene encodes CDR1 MNHNY and CDR2 SVGAGI (reference sequence). V shed 6 bases and J shed 9 bases, with 15 bases lying between them. This CDR3 contains 13 residues. The CDR3: CASSHLWESTIYF. CDR3 coding DNA: TGTGCCAGCAGCCACCTGTGGGAAAGCACCATATATTTT.

The V and J genes are TRBV7-8 and TRBJ1-3, with D unclear. CDR3 length: 17 amino acids. Germline CDR1 and CDR2: SGHVS and FQNEAQ. The V end lost 5 bases, the J end lost 4 bases, and 21 bases lay between the germline ends. This CDR3 reads CASSSQLLRANGNTIYF. Here the CDR3 DNA reads TGTGCCAGCAGCAGTCAGCTTTTAAGGGCAAACGGAAACACCATATATTTT.

The CDR3 loop is CASSYLAGAQNIQYF. As DNA, the CDR3 is TGCGCCAGCAGCTACCTAGCGGGAGCGCAAAACATTCAGTACTTC. This rearrangement joins TRBV5-1 to TRBJ2-4; 10 bases line up with TRBD2. J gave up 5 bases and V 3 bases, and 5 bases lay outside the gene matches. In germline, CDR1 is SGHRS, CDR2 YFSETQ. The CDR3 loop spans 15 amino acids.

The chain has TRBV7-9 and TRBJ2-7; 8 bases match TRBD1. Trimming cost V 4 bases and J 8 bases; bases outside gene matches: 4. Germline loops: CDR1 SEHNR, CDR2 FQNEAQ (reference sequence). This CDR3 contains 12 residues. The DNA for the CDR3 is TGTGCCAGCAGCTATGGACAGGGCAAGCAGTACTTC. The encoded protein is CASSYGQGKQYF.

J is TRBJ1-1 and V is TRBV4-1; TRBD1 matches 10 bases. With V trimmed by 4 bases and J by 10 bases, 12 bases remained unmatched. Germline V CDR1 and CDR2: MGHRA, YSYEKL. The CDR3 is 15 amino acids. The CDR3 nucleotides read TGCGCCAGCAGCCCAACCGGGACAGGGGTACTGGGAGCTTTCTTT. Translating it yields CASSPTGTGVLGAFF.

CDR3 sequence: CASSLNRGNNNEQFF. Written as DNA, the CDR3 is TGTGCCAGCAGCTTGAACAGGGGGAATAACAATGAGCAGTTCTTC. V usage is TRBV5-4 and J usage is TRBJ2-1, with 8 nucleotides matching TRBD1. Looked up from germline, CDR1 is SGHNT and CDR2 is YYREEE (reference sequence). Trimming at V came to 1 base and at J to 5 bases, leaving 5 bases not matched to a gene. CDR3 length: 15 amino acids.

This chain uses TRBV5-1 with TRBJ2-3; 11 bases match TRBD2. After removal of 4 bases from V and 4 bases from J, the junction contained 8 bases not matched to a gene. The length of the CDR3 is 16 residues. Germline V gene data show CDR1 as SGHRS and CDR2 as YFSETQ. CDR3 sequence reads: CASSNSGTSGADTQYF. The CDR3 DNA sequence: TGCGCCAGCAGCAACTCCGGGACTAGCGGTGCAGATACGCAGTATTTT.

This clone was seen a single time. The same CDR3 can be traced to other DNA sequences in this sample. V and J are TRBV27 and TRBJ1-5; D gene uncertain. Germline V lookup: CDR1 MNHEY, CDR2 SMNVEV (reference sequence). The CDR3 runs to 14 residues. V lost 4 bases and J lost 0, with 7 bases in between. This CDR3 is CASSSLYSNQPQHF. In nucleotides, the CDR3 is TGTGCCAGCAGTTCCTTATATAGCAATCAGCCCCAGCATTTT.

This clone showed up just once. V usage is TRBV2 and J usage is TRBJ1-4, with a possible D match to TRBD1 (6 bases). The CDR3 sequence is 15 residues long. Trimming took off 6 bases at V and 8 bases at J, with 19 bases between the two ends. Looked up from germline, CDR1 is SNHLY and CDR2 is FYNNEI. The CDR3 nucleotides read TGTGCCAGCAGCCCCCTCTTGGACAGTAGGGAAAAACTGTTTTTT. Protein sequence: CASSPLLDSREKLFF.

J is TRBJ2-3 and V is TRBV28; 9 bases align to TRBD1. J gave up 4 bases and V 4 bases, and 3 bases lay outside the gene matches. Germline V gives CDR1 MDHEN, CDR2 SYDVKM. This CDR3 has 14 amino acids. In nucleotides, the CDR3 is TGTGCCAGCAGTTCGAGGGACAGGGCAGATACGCAGTATTTT. This codes for CASSSRDRADTQYF.

The chain recombines TRBV7-2 with TRBJ2-4, with D unresolved. Germline CDR1 SGHTA, CDR2 FQGNSA. V lost 2 bases and J lost 1, with 9 bases in between. The CDR3 runs to 15 residues. CDR3 sequence reads: CASSLSVLAKNIQYF. The CDR3 DNA follows: TGTGCCAGCAGCTTATCTGTCCTTGCCAAAAACATTCAGTACTTC.

This clone was observed a single time. This chain connects TRBV9 to TRBJ1-1, with D tentatively TRBD1 (6 bases). The germline V gene has CDR1 SGDLS and CDR2 YYNGEE. The CDR3 loop spans 15 amino acids. V shed 0 bases and J shed 0 bases, with 9 bases lying between them. This CDR3 reads CASSVVGGVNTEAFF. The CDR3 nucleotides read TGTGCCAGCAGCGTAGTTGGGGGCGTGAACACTGAAGCTTTCTTT.